This T cell receptor (beta chain) was recorded in a study of T cells in Graves' hyperthyroidism and ophthalmopathy. Germline CDR1 is DFQATT and CDR2 is SNEGSKA (reference sequence). This CDR3 contains 14 residues. Trimming took off 0 bases at V and 7 bases at J, with 15 bases between the two ends. TCR beta CDR3 region amplification was performed from RNA transcripts. The HTBI primer set was used in a first-round RT-PCR of the TCR CDR3. TCRdb recomputed calls from the multiplex PCR reads with MiXCR, one row per CDR3 protein. Among under 400,000 distinct CDR3 sequences listed, around 25% were seen once.

The TCR comes from a man aged 50-60 years with Graves' hyperthyroidism. The V and J genes are TRBV20-1 and TRBJ2-5, with a possible D match to TRBD1 (6 bases). The sequencing input was blood. CDR3 sequence reads: CSAREVSGVGTQYF. The DNA of the CDR3 is TGCAGTGCTAGAGAAGTATCAGGGGTCGGGACCCAGTACTTC.